These T cell receptor beta chains were read from a single sample in a study of T cells expressing NK-cell markers. TCRdb re-called the 5' RACE reads; one entry per CDR3 protein, DNA not given. This sample contains about 410,000 distinct CDR3 sequences. The sample was blood T cells: a sorted CD56 or NKG2C T cell subset, CD4+ or CD8+ T cells, or bulk PBMC T cells (not recorded which). The receptors stem from a woman aged 45-65 years in good health. Each CDR3 is given with its conserved first and last residue.

j_gene	v_gene	CDR3aa
TRBJ2-3	TRBV5-1	CASSLAIITGGRESTDTQYF
TRBJ1-2	TRBV5-1	CASSGRQGNYGYTF
TRBJ1-1	TRBV12-3/TRBV12-4	CASSSPSTIGTDTEAFF
TRBJ2-2	TRBV6-5	CASSPPWGAVSTGELFF
TRBJ2-3	TRBV10-3	CAIFGGKWADTQYF
TRBJ2-5	TRBV6-1	CANQRGPQETQYF
TRBJ2-1	TRBV5-1	CASSLSGISYNEQFF
TRBJ2-1	TRBV11-2	CASSLDPWAGDSNEQFF
TRBJ2-6	TRBV5-1	CASGEVISGANVLTF
TRBJ2-1	TRBV5-8	CASSWTTGPSSYNEQFF
TRBJ2-3	TRBV7-9	CASSLVLAGSGDTQYF
TRBJ2-1	TRBV5-5	CASTWTPGNEQFF
TRBJ2-4	TRBV19	CASSTSVVQYF
TRBJ2-1	TRBV10-3	CATLGQGIYNEQFF
TRBJ1-4	TRBV20-1	CSANPDRNEKLFF
TRBJ2-7	TRBV5-6	CASSFPTGDEQYF
TRBJ2-2	TRBV5-1	CASSRIPPGLAGTGELFF
TRBJ2-3	TRBV6-5	CASSPINTDTQYF
TRBJ1-1	TRBV9	CASSVEYRGPGAFF
TRBJ2-1	TRBV11-2	CASSQPSLAVHEQFF
TRBJ2-6	TRBV20-1	CSALMTGLNSGANVLTF
TRBJ2-7	TRBV7-8	CASSPGGSYYEQYF
TRBJ2-7	TRBV9	CASSVSEEQYF
TRBJ2-7	TRBV15	CATSGSTLAESLTYEQYF
TRBJ1-1	TRBV6-5	CATRGQDPEAFF
TRBJ1-5	TRBV7-9	CASSQGVPNQPQHF
TRBJ2-7	TRBV28	CASSLAGQAAREQYF
TRBJ1-3	TRBV12-3/TRBV12-4	CASRARGVGNTIYF
TRBJ1-1	TRBV10-1	CASGNLLGTEAFF
TRBJ2-3	TRBV5-6	CASSEIYLGGRADTQYF
TRBJ2-3	TRBV24-1	CATSDPPRSGTDTQYF
TRBJ2-1	TRBV29-1	CSVEGQSEQFF
TRBJ2-1	TRBV3-1	CASSQERGGLAGGGEQFF
TRBJ1-5	TRBV7-8	CASSRNRPGNNQPQHF
TRBJ2-7	TRBV9	CASSRGTGEQYF
TRBJ2-1	TRBV9	CASTPGERVIEQFF
TRBJ2-7	TRBV7-9	CASSLKGASGYTGLEQYF
TRBJ2-3	TRBV10-3	CAIIGAGTSDTDTQYF
TRBJ2-1	TRBV20-1	CSAILSGLAGAVEQFF
TRBJ2-4	TRBV3-1	CASSQSRGVSIQYF
TRBJ2-3	TRBV20-1	CSAQGGVAGDFSGDTQYF
TRBJ2-4	TRBV24-1	CATSSQVAGKTNIQYF
TRBJ2-1	TRBV10-3	CAMRREVYNEQFF